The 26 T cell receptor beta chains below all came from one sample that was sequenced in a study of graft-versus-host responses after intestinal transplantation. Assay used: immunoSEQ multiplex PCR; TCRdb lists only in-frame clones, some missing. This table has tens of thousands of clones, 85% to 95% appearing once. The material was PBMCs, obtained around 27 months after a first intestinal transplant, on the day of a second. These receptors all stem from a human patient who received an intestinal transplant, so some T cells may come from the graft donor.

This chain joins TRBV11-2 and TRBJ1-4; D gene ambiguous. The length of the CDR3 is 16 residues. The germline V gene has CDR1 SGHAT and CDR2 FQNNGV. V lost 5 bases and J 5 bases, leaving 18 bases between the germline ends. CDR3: CASSQVNVRYNEKLFF. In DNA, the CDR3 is TGTGCCAGCAGCCAGGTAAATGTCCGGTACAATGAAAAACTGTTTTTT.

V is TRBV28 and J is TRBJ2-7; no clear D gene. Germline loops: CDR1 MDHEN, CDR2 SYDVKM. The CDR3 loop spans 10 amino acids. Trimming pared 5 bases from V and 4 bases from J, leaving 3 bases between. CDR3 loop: CASSMYEQYF. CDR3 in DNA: TGTGCCAGCAGTATGTACGAGCAGTACTTC.

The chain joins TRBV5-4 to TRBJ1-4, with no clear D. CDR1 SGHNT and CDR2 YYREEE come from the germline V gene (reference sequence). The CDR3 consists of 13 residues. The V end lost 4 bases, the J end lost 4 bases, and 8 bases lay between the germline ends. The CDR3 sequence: CASSVGINEKLFF. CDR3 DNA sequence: TGTGCCAGCAGCGTTGGGATTAATGAAAAACTGTTTTTT.

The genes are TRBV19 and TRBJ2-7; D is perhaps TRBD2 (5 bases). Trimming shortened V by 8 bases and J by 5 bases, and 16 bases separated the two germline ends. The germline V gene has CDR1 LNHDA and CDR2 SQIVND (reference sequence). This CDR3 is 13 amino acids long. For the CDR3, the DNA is TGTGCCAGTCCCCCCCTCTCCGGGGACGAGCAGTACTTC. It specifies CASPPLSGDEQYF. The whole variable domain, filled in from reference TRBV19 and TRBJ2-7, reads DGGITQSPKYLFRKEGQNVTLSCEQNLNHDAMYWYRQDPGQGLRLIYYSQIVNDFQKGDIAEGYSVSREKKESFPLTVTSAQKNPTAFYLCASPPLSGDEQYFGPGTRLTVT.

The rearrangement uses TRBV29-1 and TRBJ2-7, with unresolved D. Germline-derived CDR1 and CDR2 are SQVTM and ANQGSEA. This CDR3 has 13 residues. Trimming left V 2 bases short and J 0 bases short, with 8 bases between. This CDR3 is CSVESSFSYEQYF. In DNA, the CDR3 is TGCAGCGTTGAAAGCAGTTTCTCCTACGAGCAGTACTTC.

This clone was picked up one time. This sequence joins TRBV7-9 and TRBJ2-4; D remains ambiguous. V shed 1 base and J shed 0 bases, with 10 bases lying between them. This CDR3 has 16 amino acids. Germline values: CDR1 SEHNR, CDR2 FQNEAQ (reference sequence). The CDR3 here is CASSLVAELAKNIQYF. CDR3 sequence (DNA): TGTGCCAGCAGCTTAGTCGCGGAATTAGCCAAAAACATTCAGTACTTC.

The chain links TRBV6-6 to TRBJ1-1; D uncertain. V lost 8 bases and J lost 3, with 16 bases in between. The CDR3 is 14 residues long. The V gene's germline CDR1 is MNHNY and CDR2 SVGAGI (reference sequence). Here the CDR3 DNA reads TGTGCCAGCCTGGCCAGTCTTAGGGACACTGAAGCTTTCTTT. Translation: CASLASLRDTEAFF.

The CDR3: CASSTLAGQGSYEQYF. The CDR3 bases are TGTGCCAGCTCAACTTTAGCAGGACAGGGATCCTACGAGCAGTACTTC. The rearrangement links TRBV19 to TRBJ2-7; 8 nucleotides agree with TRBD1. V was clipped by 9 bases and J by 1 base; unmatched bases: 14. Germline V gene lookup returns CDR1 LNHDA and CDR2 SQIVND (reference sequence). The CDR3 consists of 16 residues.

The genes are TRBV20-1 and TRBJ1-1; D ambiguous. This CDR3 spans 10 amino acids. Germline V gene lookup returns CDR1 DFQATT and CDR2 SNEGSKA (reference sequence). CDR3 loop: CRALRTEAFF. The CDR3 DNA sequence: TGCAGGGCGCTTCGGACTGAAGCTTTCTTT.

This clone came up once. CDR3 region: CASSPPGPFYEQYF. In nucleotides, the CDR3 is TGTGCCAGCTCACCCCCGGGACCTTTTTACGAGCAGTACTTC. V is TRBV18 and J is TRBJ2-7; D is possibly TRBD1 or TRBD2 (5 bases each). This CDR3 has 14 residues. CDR1 and CDR2 (germline): KGHSH, LQKENI. V shed 3 bases and J shed 4 bases, with 13 bases lying between them.

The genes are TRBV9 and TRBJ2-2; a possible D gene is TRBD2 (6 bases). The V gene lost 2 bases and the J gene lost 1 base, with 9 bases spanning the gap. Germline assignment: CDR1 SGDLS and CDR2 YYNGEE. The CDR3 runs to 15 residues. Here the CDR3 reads CASSVAGRNTGELFF. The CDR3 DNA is TGTGCCAGCAGCGTCGCCGGGAGGAACACCGGGGAGCTGTTTTTT.

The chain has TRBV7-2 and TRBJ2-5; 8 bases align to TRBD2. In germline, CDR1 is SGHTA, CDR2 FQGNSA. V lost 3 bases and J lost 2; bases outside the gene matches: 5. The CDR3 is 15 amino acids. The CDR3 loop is CASSFSGGSQETQYF. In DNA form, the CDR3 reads TGTGCCAGCAGCTTCTCGGGGGGGTCGCAAGAGACCCAGTACTTC.

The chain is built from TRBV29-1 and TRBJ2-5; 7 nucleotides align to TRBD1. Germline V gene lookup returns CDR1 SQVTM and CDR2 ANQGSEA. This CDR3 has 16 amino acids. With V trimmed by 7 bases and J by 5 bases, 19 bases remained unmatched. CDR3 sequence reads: CSGGPPGQPPGETQYF. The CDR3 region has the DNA TGCAGCGGAGGCCCACCGGGACAGCCCCCAGGGGAGACCCAGTACTTC.

DNA for the CDR3: TGTGCCAGCAGTAGGCAGGAGTTAAACACTGAAGCTTTCTTT. Residues: CASSRQELNTEAFF. This sequence joins TRBV25-1 and TRBJ1-1; D remains ambiguous. V was cut by 5 bases and J by 2 bases, with 12 bases left in between. This CDR3 spans 14 amino acids. Germline V gene lookup returns CDR1 MGHDK and CDR2 SYGVNS.

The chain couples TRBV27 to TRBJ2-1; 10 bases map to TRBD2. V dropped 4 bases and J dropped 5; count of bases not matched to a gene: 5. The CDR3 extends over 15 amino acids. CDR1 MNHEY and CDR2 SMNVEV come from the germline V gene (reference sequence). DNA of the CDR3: TGTGCCAGCAGTTCGACTAGCGGGTTAAACAATGAGCAGTTCTTC. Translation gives CASSSTSGLNNEQFF.

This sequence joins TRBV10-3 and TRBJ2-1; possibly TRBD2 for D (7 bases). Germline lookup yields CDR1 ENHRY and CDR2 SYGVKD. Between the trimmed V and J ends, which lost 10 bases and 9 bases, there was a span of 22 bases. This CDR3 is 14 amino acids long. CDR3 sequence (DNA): TGTGCCACATTCTGGCGGGAGCAGGGGCCTGAGCAGTTCTTC. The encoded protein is CATFWREQGPEQFF.

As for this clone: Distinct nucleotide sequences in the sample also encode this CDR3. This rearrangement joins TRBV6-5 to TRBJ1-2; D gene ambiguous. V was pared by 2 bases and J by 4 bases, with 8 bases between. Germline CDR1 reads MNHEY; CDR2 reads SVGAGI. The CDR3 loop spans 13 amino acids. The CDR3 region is CASSYDGSYGYTF. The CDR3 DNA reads TGTGCCAGCAGTTACGACGGGAGCTATGGCTACACCTTC.

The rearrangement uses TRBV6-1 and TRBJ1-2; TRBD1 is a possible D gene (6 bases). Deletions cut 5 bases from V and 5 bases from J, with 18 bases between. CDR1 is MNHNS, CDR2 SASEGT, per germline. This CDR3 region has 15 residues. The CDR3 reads CASSSGPPGDYGYTF. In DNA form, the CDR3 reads TGTGCCAGCAGTTCAGGCCCCCCAGGGGATTATGGCTACACCTTC.

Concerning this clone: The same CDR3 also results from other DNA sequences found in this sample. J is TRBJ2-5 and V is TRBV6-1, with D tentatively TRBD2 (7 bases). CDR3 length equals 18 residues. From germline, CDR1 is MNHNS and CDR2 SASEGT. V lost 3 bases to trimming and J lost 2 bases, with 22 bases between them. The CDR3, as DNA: TGTGCCAGCAGTGATCCAACGGAGGGAGGGGGGATACAAGAGACCCAGTACTTC. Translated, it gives CASSDPTEGGGIQETQYF.

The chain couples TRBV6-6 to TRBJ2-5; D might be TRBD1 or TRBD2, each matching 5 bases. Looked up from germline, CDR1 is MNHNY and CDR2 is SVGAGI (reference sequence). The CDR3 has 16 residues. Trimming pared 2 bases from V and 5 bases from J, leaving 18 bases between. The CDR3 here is CASSYKGTAKEETQYF. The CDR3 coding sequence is TGTGCCAGCAGTTACAAGGGGACCGCCAAGGAGGAGACCCAGTACTTC.

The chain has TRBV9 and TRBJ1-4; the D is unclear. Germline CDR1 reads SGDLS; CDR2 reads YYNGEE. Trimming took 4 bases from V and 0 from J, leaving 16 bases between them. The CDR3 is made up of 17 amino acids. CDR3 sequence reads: CASSPLPGETTNEKLFF. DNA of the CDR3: TGTGCCAGCAGCCCACTCCCGGGTGAGACAACTAATGAAAAACTGTTTTTT.

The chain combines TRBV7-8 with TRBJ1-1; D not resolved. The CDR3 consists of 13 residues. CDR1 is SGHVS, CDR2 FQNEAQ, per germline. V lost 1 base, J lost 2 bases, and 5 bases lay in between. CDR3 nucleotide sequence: TGTGCCAGCAGCTTAGGCCGAAACACTGAAGCTTTCTTT. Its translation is CASSLGRNTEAFF.

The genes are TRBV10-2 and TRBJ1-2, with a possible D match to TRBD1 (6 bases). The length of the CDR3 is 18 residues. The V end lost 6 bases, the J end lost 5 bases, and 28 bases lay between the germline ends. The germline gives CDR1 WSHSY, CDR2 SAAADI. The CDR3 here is CASSRRILTGPLWYGYTF. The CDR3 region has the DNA TGCGCCAGCAGCAGGAGGATACTTACAGGGCCGCTTTGGTATGGCTACACCTTC.

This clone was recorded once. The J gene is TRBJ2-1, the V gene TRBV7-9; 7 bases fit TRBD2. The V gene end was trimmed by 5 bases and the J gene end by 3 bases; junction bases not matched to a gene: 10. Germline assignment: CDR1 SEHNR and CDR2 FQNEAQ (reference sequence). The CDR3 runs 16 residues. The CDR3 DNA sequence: TGTGCCAGCAGCCCCTCGGGAGGCCTTCTCTACAATGAGCAGTTCTTC. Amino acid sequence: CASSPSGGLLYNEQFF. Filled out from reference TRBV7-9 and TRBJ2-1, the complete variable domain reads DTGVSQNPRHKITKRGQNVTFRCDPISEHNRLYWYRQTLGQGPEFLTYFQNEAQLEKSRLLSDRFSAERPKGSFSTLEIQRTEQGDSAMYLCASSPSGGLLYNEQFFGPGTRLTVL.

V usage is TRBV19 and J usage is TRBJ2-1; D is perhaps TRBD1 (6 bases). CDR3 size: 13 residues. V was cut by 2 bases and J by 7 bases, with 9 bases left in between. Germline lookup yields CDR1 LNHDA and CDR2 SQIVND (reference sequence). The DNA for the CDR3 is TGTGCCAGTAGTATATTAGGGGGAAATGAGCAGTTCTTC. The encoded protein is CASSILGGNEQFF.

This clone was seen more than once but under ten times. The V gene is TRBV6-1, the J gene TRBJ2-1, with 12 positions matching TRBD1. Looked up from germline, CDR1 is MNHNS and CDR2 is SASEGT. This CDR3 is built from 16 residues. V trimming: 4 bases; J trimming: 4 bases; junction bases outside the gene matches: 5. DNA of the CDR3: TGTGCCAGCAGTGGGGGGGACAGGGGGCTTTACAATGAGCAGTTCTTC. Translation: CASSGGDRGLYNEQFF.